This passage covers 18 T cell receptor beta chains from one sample sequenced in a study of blood T cell repertoires in COVID-19. Generated by immunoSEQ multiplex PCR, the TCRdb table keeps only in-frame clones and is missing some. The sample includes some 260,000 clones, 85% to 95% of them seen just once. The sequencing sample was made of PBMCs or T cells enriched from blood (not recorded which). Source of these receptors: a woman under 30 who had recovered from COVID-19.

This sequence joins TRBV2 and TRBJ1-3, with TRBD1 as a possible D gene (6 bases). This CDR3 has 15 amino acids. CDR1 SNHLY and CDR2 FYNNEI come from the germline V gene. Deletions cut 5 bases from V and 4 bases from J, with 15 bases between. CDR3 DNA: TGTGCCAGCAGTATTGACAGGTTGCGGGGAAACACCATATATTTT. Residues: CASSIDRLRGNTIYF. Full variable domain (missing parts from reference TRBV2 and TRBJ1-3): EPEVTQTPSHQVTQMGQEVILRCVPISNHLYFYWYRQILGQKVEFLVSFYNNEISEKSEIFDDQFSVERPDGSNFTLKIRSTKLEDSAMYFCASSIDRLRGNTIYFGEGSWLTVV.

The chain has TRBV9 and TRBJ2-5, with TRBD2 matching 8 bases. V dropped 4 bases and J dropped 6; count of bases not matched to a gene: 8. Germline CDR1 is SGDLS and CDR2 is YYNGEE. The length of the CDR3 is 14 residues. The CDR3 nucleotides read TGTGCCAGCAGCCGCGAACCGGGGGGGAAGACCCAGTACTTC. Translating gives CASSREPGGKTQYF.

The chain couples TRBV4-3 to TRBJ2-5, with 15 nucleotides matching TRBD2. Losses at the gene ends were 1 base for V and 1 base for J; bases not matched to a gene: 10. There are 20 residues in the CDR3. From germline, CDR1 is LGHNA and CDR2 YSLEER. This CDR3 is CASSQVIPGLAGGSQETQYF. The CDR3, as DNA: TGCGCCAGCAGCCAAGTCATCCCGGGACTAGCGGGGGGCTCCCAAGAGACCCAGTACTTC.

The J gene is TRBJ2-1, the V gene TRBV11-2, with TRBD2 as a possible D gene (5 bases). V lost 7 bases, J lost 0 bases, and 19 bases lay in between. In germline, CDR1 is SGHAT, CDR2 FQNNGV. The CDR3 has 17 residues. This CDR3 reads CASNHGERSSSYNEQFF. Written as DNA, the CDR3 is TGTGCCAGCAACCACGGGGAGCGGTCAAGCTCCTACAATGAGCAGTTCTTC.

J is TRBJ1-1 and V is TRBV3-1 (or the pseudogene TRBV3-2), with TRBD1 matching 7 bases. The CDR3 runs to 14 residues. The germline V gene has CDR1 LGHDT and CDR2 YNNKEL (reference sequence). V lost 4 bases to trimming and J lost 5 bases; unmatched junction nucleotides: 7. The CDR3: CASSPRGRPTEAFF. The DNA for the CDR3 is TGTGCCAGCAGCCCGAGGGGGCGGCCTACTGAAGCTTTCTTT.

J is TRBJ2-7 and V is TRBV2, with D possibly matching TRBD1 (6 bases). The V and J ends lost 7 bases and 2 bases respectively, with 15 bases between them. CDR3 length: 14 residues. Germline CDR1 and CDR2: SNHLY and FYNNEI. This chain's CDR3 is CASKEWDTTYEQYF. The CDR3 DNA follows: TGTGCCAGCAAGGAGTGGGACACTACCTACGAGCAGTACTTC.

CDR3 region: CASTPGPNEKLFF. As DNA, the CDR3 is TGTGCCAGCACCCCAGGGCCAAATGAAAAACTGTTTTTT. V and J are TRBV18 and TRBJ1-4; the D gene is possibly TRBD1 (5 bases). From germline, CDR1 is KGHSH and CDR2 LQKENI. CDR3 length: 13 residues. V lost 8 bases to trimming and J lost 5 bases, with 12 bases between them.

This chain uses TRBV5-1 with TRBJ1-1; the match to TRBD1 covers 10 bases. Germline lookup yields CDR1 SGHRS and CDR2 YFSETQ. CDR3 size: 14 residues. V was pared by 0 bases and J by 6 bases, with 2 bases of the junction left unmatched. The CDR3 loop is CASSLGQGAPEAFF. CDR3 DNA sequence: TGCGCCAGCAGCTTGGGACAGGGGGCCCCTGAAGCTTTCTTT.

The chain employs TRBV3-1 (or the pseudogene TRBV3-2) and TRBJ1-2; D unresolved. The germline CDR1 and CDR2 sequences are LGHDT and YNNKEL (reference sequence). The CDR3 is 14 residues long. V lost 4 bases to trimming and J lost 4 bases, with 13 bases between them. For the CDR3, the DNA is TGTGCCAGCAGCCGAGGAGCGGGGAGCTATGGCTACACCTTC. Its protein is CASSRGAGSYGYTF.

J is TRBJ1-2 and V is TRBV28, with TRBD1 matching 9 bases. This CDR3 spans 17 amino acids. Unmatched junction bases numbered 12, after V lost 6 bases and J lost 1 base. The V gene's germline CDR1 is MDHEN and CDR2 SYDVKM. The CDR3 DNA is TGTGCCAGCAGAACTCCCTCCGGGACAGGGTATAACTATGGCTACACCTTC. Protein: CASRTPSGTGYNYGYTF.

The chain joins TRBV28 to TRBJ1-2, with D unresolved. Per the germline V gene, CDR1 is MDHEN and CDR2 is SYDVKM. V shed 3 bases and J shed 2 bases, with 19 bases lying between them. The CDR3 covers 17 residues. DNA for the CDR3: TGTGCCAGCAGTTTGTCGTTCCTATTCCCCCCCAACTATGGCTACACCTTC. It specifies CASSLSFLFPPNYGYTF.

This chain joins TRBV9 and TRBJ1-5, with D possibly matching TRBD1 (6 bases). V was cut by 3 bases and J by 3 bases, with 13 bases left in between. The CDR3 is 15 residues long. Per germline, CDR1 SGDLS and CDR2 YYNGEE. CDR3 sequence reads: CASSAGARPNQPQHF. The CDR3, as DNA: TGTGCCAGCAGCGCAGGGGCCAGACCCAATCAGCCCCAGCATTTT.

The V call is TRBV24-1, the J call TRBJ1-2, with a possible D match to TRBD1 (6 bases). Trimming removed 4 bases from V and 8 bases from J, with 13 bases in between. Looked up from germline, CDR1 is KGHDR and CDR2 is SFDVKD. The CDR3 has 13 amino acids. Here the CDR3 reads CATSEPNRDGYTF. CDR3 bases: TGTGCCACCAGTGAACCCAACAGGGACGGCTACACCTTC.

The chain uses TRBV18 and TRBJ1-1; 8 bases fit TRBD1. The CDR3 totals 13 residues. CDR1 and CDR2 (germline): KGHSH, LQKENI. V was pared by 3 bases and J by 3 bases, with 0 bases of the junction left unmatched. This CDR3 reads CASSPDRDTEAFF. CDR3 bases: TGTGCCAGCTCACCGGACAGGGACACTGAAGCTTTCTTT.

The J gene is TRBJ1-5, the V gene TRBV19; TRBD1 might be the D (6 bases). This CDR3 is built from 14 residues. The V gene lost 6 bases and the J gene lost 1 base, with 10 bases spanning the gap. Looked up from germline, CDR1 is LNHDA and CDR2 is SQIVND (reference sequence). The CDR3 here is CASSRRGSNQPQHF. The CDR3 coding sequence is TGTGCCAGTAGCCGCAGGGGAAGCAATCAGCCCCAGCATTTT.

The J gene is TRBJ2-3, the V gene TRBV6-2 or TRBV6-3, with 10 bases aligning to TRBD2. Germline lookup yields CDR1 MNHEY and CDR2 SVGEGT. Trimming cost V 6 bases and J 1 base; bases outside gene matches: 10. CDR3 length equals 17 residues. The DNA of the CDR3 is TGTGCCAGCAGCTGGACTAGCGGCCATTCCCGCACAGATACGCAGTATTTT. This translates into CASSWTSGHSRTDTQYF.

V gene TRBV28 combines with J gene TRBJ1-2, with D perhaps TRBD1 (6 bases). The CDR3 has 12 residues. Trimming removed 5 bases from V and 8 bases from J, with 12 bases in between. Per germline, CDR1 MDHEN and CDR2 SYDVKM. The CDR3 bases are TGTGCCAGCAGTCTACAGGGCCGAGGCTACACCTTC. Amino acids: CASSLQGRGYTF.

This clone was found once. CDR3 sequence reads: CASSVAPRGEHEQYF. DNA for the CDR3: TGTGCCAGCAGCGTAGCCCCACGGGGGGAACACGAGCAGTACTTC. The chain employs TRBV9 and TRBJ2-7; TRBD2 aligns across 7 bases. This CDR3 region has 15 residues. Trimming removed 0 bases from V and 5 bases from J; junction bases left unmatched: 8. Germline lookup yields CDR1 SGDLS and CDR2 YYNGEE.